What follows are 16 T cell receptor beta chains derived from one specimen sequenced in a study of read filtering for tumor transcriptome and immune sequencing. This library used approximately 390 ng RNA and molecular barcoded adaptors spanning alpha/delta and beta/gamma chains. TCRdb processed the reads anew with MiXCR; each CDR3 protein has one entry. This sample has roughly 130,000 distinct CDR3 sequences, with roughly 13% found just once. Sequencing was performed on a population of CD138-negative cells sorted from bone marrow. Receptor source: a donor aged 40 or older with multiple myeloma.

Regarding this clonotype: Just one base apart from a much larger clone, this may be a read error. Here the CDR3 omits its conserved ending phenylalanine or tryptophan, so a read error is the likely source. The CDR3 sequence is CASRKQEYGYTI. The DNA of the CDR3 is TGTGCCAGCAGAAAACAGGAGTATGGCTACACCATC. The chain has TRBV28 and TRBJ1-2, with TRBD1 as a possible D gene (5 bases). The length of the CDR3 is 12 residues. The germline CDR1 and CDR2 sequences are MDHEN and SYDVKM. Trimming stripped 6 bases from V and 5 bases from J, with 10 bases between.

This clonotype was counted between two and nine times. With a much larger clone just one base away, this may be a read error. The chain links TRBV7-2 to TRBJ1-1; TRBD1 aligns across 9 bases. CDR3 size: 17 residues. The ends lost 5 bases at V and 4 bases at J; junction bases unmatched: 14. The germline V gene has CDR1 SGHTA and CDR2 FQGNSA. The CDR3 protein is CASSRGSEQGAGTEAFF. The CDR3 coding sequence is TGTGCCAGCAGCCGGGGGTCGGAACAGGGGGCTGGCACTGAAGCTTTCTTT.

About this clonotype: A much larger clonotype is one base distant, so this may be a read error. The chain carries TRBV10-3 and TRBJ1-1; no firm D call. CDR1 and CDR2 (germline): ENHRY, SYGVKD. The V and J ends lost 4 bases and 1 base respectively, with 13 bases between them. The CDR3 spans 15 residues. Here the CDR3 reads CAISGFVTENTEAFF. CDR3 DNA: TGTGCCATCAGTGGGTTTGTGACGGAGAACACTGAAGCTTTCTTT.

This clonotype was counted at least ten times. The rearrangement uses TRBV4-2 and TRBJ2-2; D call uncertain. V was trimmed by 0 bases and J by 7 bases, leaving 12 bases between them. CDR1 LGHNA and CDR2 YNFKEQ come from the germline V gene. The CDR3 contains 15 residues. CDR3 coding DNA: TGTGCCAGCAGCCAAGAAGCCGGGTTAGGCGGGGAGCTGTTTTTT. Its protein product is CASSQEAGLGGELFF.

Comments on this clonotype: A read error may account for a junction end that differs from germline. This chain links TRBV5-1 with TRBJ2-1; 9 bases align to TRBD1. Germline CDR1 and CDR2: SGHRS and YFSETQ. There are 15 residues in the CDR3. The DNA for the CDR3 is TGCGCCAGCAGCCCAGGACAGGGGCCCTACAATGAGCAGGTCTTC. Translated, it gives CASSPGQGPYNEQVF.

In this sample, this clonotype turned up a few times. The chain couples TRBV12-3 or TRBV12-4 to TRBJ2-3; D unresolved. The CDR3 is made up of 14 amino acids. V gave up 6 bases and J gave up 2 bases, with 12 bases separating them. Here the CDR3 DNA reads TGTGCCAGCAGGTGGACCGATTCCACAGATACGCAGTATTTT. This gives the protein CASRWTDSTDTQYF.

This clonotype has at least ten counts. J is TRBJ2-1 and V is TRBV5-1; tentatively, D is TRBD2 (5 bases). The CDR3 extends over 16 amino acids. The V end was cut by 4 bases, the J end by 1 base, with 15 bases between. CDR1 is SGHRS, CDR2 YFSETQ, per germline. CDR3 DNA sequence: TGCGCCAGCAGCCGCTGGCCGGGAAGTTCCTACAATGAGCAGTTCTTC. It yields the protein CASSRWPGSSYNEQFF.

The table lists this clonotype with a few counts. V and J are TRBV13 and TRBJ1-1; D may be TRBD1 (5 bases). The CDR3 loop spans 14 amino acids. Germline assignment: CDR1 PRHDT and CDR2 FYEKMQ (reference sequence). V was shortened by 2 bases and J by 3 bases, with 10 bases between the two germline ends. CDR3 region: CASSLRGYDTEAFF. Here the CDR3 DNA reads TGTGCCAGCAGCTTACGGGGGTATGACACTGAAGCTTTCTTT. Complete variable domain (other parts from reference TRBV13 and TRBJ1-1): AAGVIQSPRHLIKEKRETATLKCYPIPRHDTVYWYQQGPGQDPQFLISFYEKMQSDKGSIPDRFSAQQFSDYHSELNMSSLELGDSALYFCASSLRGYDTEAFFGQGTRLTVV.

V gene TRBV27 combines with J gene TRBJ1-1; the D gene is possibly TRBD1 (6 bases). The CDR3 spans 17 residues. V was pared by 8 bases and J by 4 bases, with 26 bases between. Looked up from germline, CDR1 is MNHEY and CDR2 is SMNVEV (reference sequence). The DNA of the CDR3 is TGTGCCAGCCAATCTACGTTGACAGGACCCGAGGGCACTGAAGCTTTCTTT. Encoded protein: CASQSTLTGPEGTEAFF.

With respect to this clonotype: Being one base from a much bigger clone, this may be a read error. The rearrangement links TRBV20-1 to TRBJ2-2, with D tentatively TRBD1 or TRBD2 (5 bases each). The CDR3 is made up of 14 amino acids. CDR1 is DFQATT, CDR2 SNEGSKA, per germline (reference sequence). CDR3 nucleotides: TGCAGTGCTATTACTGGGGCCGGCACCGGGGAGCTGTCTTTT. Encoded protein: CSAITGAGTGELSF.

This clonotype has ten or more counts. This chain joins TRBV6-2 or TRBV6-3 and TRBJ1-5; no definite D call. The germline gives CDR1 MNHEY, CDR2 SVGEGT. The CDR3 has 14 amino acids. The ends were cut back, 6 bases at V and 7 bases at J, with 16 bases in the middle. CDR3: CASSPDQGWQPQHF. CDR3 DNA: TGTGCCAGCAGCCCCGACCAAGGATGGCAGCCCCAGCATTTT.

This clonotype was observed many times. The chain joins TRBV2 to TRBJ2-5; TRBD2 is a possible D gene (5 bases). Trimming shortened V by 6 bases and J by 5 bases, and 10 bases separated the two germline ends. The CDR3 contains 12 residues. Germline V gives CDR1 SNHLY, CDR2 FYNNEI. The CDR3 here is CASSGGPETQYF. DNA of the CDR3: TGTGCCAGCAGCGGAGGACCGGAGACCCAGTACTTC.

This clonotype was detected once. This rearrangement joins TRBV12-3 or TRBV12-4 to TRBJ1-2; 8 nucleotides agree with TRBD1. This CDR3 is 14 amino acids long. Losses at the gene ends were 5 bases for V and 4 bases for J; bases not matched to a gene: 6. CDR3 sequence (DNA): TGTGCCAGCAGTCCCGGACAGGGAAGCTATGGCTACACCTTC. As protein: CASSPGQGSYGYTF.

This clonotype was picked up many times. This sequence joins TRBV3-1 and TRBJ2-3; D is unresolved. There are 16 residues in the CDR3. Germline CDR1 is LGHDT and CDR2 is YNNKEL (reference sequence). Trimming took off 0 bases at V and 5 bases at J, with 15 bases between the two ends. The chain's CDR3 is CASSQEAGAPQDTQYF. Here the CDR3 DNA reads TGTGCCAGCAGCCAAGAGGCTGGTGCACCGCAAGATACGCAGTATTTT.

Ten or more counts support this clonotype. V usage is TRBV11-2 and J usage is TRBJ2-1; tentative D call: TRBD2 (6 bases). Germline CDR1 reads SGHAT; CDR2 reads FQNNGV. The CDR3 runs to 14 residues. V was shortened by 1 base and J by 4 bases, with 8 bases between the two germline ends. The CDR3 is CASSLGTTYNEQFF. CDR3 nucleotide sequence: TGTGCCAGCAGCTTAGGGACTACATACAATGAGCAGTTCTTC.

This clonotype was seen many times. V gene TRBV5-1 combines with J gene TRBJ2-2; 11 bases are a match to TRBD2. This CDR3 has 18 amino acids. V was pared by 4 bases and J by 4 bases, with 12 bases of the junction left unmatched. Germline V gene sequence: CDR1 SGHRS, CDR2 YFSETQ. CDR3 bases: TGCGCCAGCAGCCAAATCGGGGTTACTAGCGGGAGCACCGGGGAGCTGTTTTTT. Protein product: CASSQIGVTSGSTGELFF.